In this sample, the clone carrying this T cell receptor beta chain turned up many times. Its antigen is unidentified. Time point: blood at routine non-recurrence follow-up after resection. In each case, whole RNA from tumor, nontumor lung or frozen PBMC was sequenced unsorted. In germline, CDR1 is LGHDT, CDR2 YNNKEL (reference sequence). The junction had 4 bases not matched to a gene; V was cut back by 0 bases and J by 6 bases. This CDR3 is built from 14 residues. Individually, TCR cDNA molecules were each labelled with a unique molecular identifier. TCRdb reanalysed the 5' RACE reads using MiXCR and keeps one entry per CDR3 protein. Among under 20,000 distinct CDR3 sequences, more than 8.5% were seen once, and the ten largest hold 36%. This entry is derived from a study of spatial heterogeneity in lung cancer. Study-wide context: The donors, about 74 patients with untreated early-stage non-small cell lung cancer, provided the samples.

General study points: Circulating ubiquitous expanded tumor TCRs were observed more frequently at resection than at follow-up.

The receptor was derived from a female donor with early-stage non-small cell lung cancer. Sample: PBMCs, taken at follow-up. This sequence joins TRBV3-1 and TRBJ2-7; 8 bases match TRBD2. CDR3 coding DNA: TGTGCCAGCAGCCAAGATACTAGCGGCCGCGAGCAGTACTTC. Translated, it gives CASSQDTSGREQYF.